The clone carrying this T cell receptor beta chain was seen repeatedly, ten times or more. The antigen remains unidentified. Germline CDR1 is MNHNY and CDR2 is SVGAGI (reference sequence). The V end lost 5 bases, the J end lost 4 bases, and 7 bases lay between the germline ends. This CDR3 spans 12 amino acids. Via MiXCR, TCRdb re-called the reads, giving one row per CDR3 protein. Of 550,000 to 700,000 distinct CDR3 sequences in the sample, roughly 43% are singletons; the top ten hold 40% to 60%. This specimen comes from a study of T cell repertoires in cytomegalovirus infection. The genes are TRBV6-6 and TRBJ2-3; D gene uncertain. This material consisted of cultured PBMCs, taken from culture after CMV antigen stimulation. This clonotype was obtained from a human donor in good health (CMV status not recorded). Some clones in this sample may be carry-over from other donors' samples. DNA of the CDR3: TGTGCCAGCAGTCGTGGTTCAGATACGCAGTATTTT. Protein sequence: CASSRGSDTQYF.